A selection of T cell receptor beta chains follows, all from one sample in a study of identical twins. TCRdb re-called the 5' RACE reads with MiXCR, one entry per CDR3 protein. The sample includes hundreds of thousands of distinct CDR3 sequences, 6% to 6.5% seen only once; the top ten take around 1.7%. Sequences were obtained from naive T cells sorted from blood. These receptors were taken from a man aged 18 to 30 in good health. CDR3s include the opening cysteine and the closing phenylalanine or tryptophan. The order of the fields is clone size, V gene, D gene, J gene, CDR3 DNA, CDR3 protein. A D gene is named only where the DNA matches it firmly. Size values are once, few and many counts, or a class for expanded clones, and some rows have none.

abundance: many
v_gene: TRBV2
d_gene: NA
j_gene: TRBJ2-1
CDR3nt: TGTGCCAGCGGTGGAGGGGGCAATGAGCAGTTCTTC
CDR3aa: CASGGGGNEQFF

abundance: NA
v_gene: TRBV29-1
d_gene: TRBD1
j_gene: TRBJ2-6
CDR3nt: TGCAGCGCAAAGACAGGGGGCACTGGGGCCAACGTCCTGACTTTC
CDR3aa: CSAKTGGTGANVLTF

abundance: many
v_gene: TRBV29-1
d_gene: NA
j_gene: TRBJ2-1
CDR3nt: TGCAGCGTTGAATTGCGGAGGAGCTCCTACAATGAGCAGTTCTTC
CDR3aa: CSVELRRSSYNEQFF

abundance: few
v_gene: TRBV5-1
d_gene: TRBD1
j_gene: TRBJ2-5
CDR3nt: TGCGCCAGCAGCGCGTCAGGGGGCCGGGCAGAGACCCAGTACTTC
CDR3aa: CASSASGGRAETQYF

abundance: few
v_gene: TRBV6-1
d_gene: NA
j_gene: TRBJ2-1
CDR3nt: TGTGCCAGCAGCACATTACGGGACAACAATGAGCAGTTCTTC
CDR3aa: CASSTLRDNNEQFF

abundance: few
v_gene: TRBV28
d_gene: TRBD1
j_gene: TRBJ1-5
CDR3nt: TGTGCCAGCAGGGTGCAGGGGGCGAGCAATCAGCCCCAGCATTTT
CDR3aa: CASRVQGASNQPQHF

abundance: NA
v_gene: TRBV6-5
d_gene: TRBD2
j_gene: TRBJ2-2
CDR3nt: TGTGCCAGCCGTACTAGCGGGAGTTGGAACGGGGAGCTGTTTTTT
CDR3aa: CASRTSGSWNGELFF

abundance: NA
v_gene: TRBV20-1
d_gene: TRBD1
j_gene: TRBJ1-2
CDR3nt: TGCAGTGCTAGTAAAAAAGGGGGCGGGGGCGGCTACACCTTC
CDR3aa: CSASKKGGGGGYTF

abundance: many
v_gene: TRBV20-1
d_gene: TRBD2
j_gene: TRBJ2-3
CDR3nt: TGCAGTGCTAGAGACCTGCTGGCGGGAGCCCGGGGAGATACGCAGTATTTT
CDR3aa: CSARDLLAGARGDTQYF

abundance: many
v_gene: TRBV10-3
d_gene: TRBD1
j_gene: TRBJ2-5
CDR3nt: TGTGCCATCAGTGATCGGGACAGGGGTCAAGAGACCCAGTACTTC
CDR3aa: CAISDRDRGQETQYF

abundance: many
v_gene: TRBV7-9
d_gene: TRBD2
j_gene: TRBJ2-1
CDR3nt: TGTGCCAGCAGCACACCCCAGCGTAGCGGGAGGCTTAATGAGCAGTTCTTC
CDR3aa: CASSTPQRSGRLNEQFF

abundance: NA
v_gene: TRBV3-1
d_gene: NA
j_gene: TRBJ2-3
CDR3nt: TGTGCCAGCAGCCGACCAGGACGTGGCACAGATACGCAGTATTTT
CDR3aa: CASSRPGRGTDTQYF

abundance: many
v_gene: TRBV5-1
d_gene: NA
j_gene: TRBJ2-3
CDR3nt: TGCGCCAGCAGCTTGGCGGACGTCCGCTACACAGATACGCAGTATTTT
CDR3aa: CASSLADVRYTDTQYF

abundance: NA
v_gene: TRBV12-3/TRBV12-4
d_gene: TRBD1
j_gene: TRBJ2-1
CDR3nt: TGTGCCAGCAGCCCGATAGGGGGCCACTCCTACAATGAGCAGTTCTTC
CDR3aa: CASSPIGGHSYNEQFF

abundance: many
v_gene: TRBV4-1
d_gene: NA
j_gene: TRBJ1-2
CDR3nt: TGCGCCAGCAGCCAAGTGCAGGACGACGGTGGCTACACCTTC
CDR3aa: CASSQVQDDGGYTF

abundance: many
v_gene: TRBV12-3/TRBV12-4
d_gene: NA
j_gene: TRBJ2-3
CDR3nt: TGTGCCAGCAGCCAGCTGAGGAGAGATATGCAGTATTTT
CDR3aa: CASSQLRRDMQYF

abundance: NA
v_gene: TRBV15
d_gene: NA
j_gene: TRBJ2-5
CDR3nt: TGTGCCACCAGCCCGGGGACAACCGAAGAGACCCAGTACTTC
CDR3aa: CATSPGTTEETQYF

abundance: NA
v_gene: TRBV4-1
d_gene: NA
j_gene: TRBJ2-1
CDR3nt: TGCGCCAGCAGCCAAGCCTTGACAGGCATGAATGAGCAGTTCTTC
CDR3aa: CASSQALTGMNEQFF

abundance: many
v_gene: TRBV12-3/TRBV12-4
d_gene: NA
j_gene: TRBJ1-4
CDR3nt: TGTGCCAGCAGTTTGGGGGGGAGAGGAAAACTGTTTTTT
CDR3aa: CASSLGGRGKLFF

abundance: NA
v_gene: TRBV29-1
d_gene: NA
j_gene: TRBJ2-3
CDR3nt: TGCAGCGTTGATGAGAGAAAACACGCCGATACGCAGTATTTT
CDR3aa: CSVDERKHADTQYF

abundance: many
v_gene: TRBV20-1
d_gene: TRBD2
j_gene: TRBJ2-1
CDR3nt: TGCAGTGCTAGATCTCTAGCGGGAGTACACAATGAGCAGTTCTTC
CDR3aa: CSARSLAGVHNEQFF

abundance: few
v_gene: TRBV3-1
d_gene: TRBD2
j_gene: TRBJ2-2
CDR3nt: TGTGCCAGCAGCCAAACTAGCGGGAGGGGCACCGGGGAGCTGTTTTTT
CDR3aa: CASSQTSGRGTGELFF

abundance: few
v_gene: TRBV7-7
d_gene: NA
j_gene: TRBJ2-3
CDR3nt: TGTGCCAGCAGCTTAGGCATTAGCGGTGACACAGATACGCAGTATTTT
CDR3aa: CASSLGISGDTDTQYF

abundance: few
v_gene: TRBV5-1
d_gene: NA
j_gene: TRBJ2-3
CDR3nt: TGCGCCAGCAGCCGAGGGACGGACCGCACAGATACGCAGTATTTT
CDR3aa: CASSRGTDRTDTQYF

abundance: many
v_gene: TRBV5-1
d_gene: TRBD1
j_gene: TRBJ1-1
CDR3nt: TGCGCCAGCAGCGGCCGAGCAGGGGGCACTGAAGCTTTCTTT
CDR3aa: CASSGRAGGTEAFF

abundance: few
v_gene: TRBV18
d_gene: TRBD2
j_gene: TRBJ2-7
CDR3nt: TGTGCCAGCTCAACTAAGGGACTAGCCCCCTACGAGCAGTACTTC
CDR3aa: CASSTKGLAPYEQYF

abundance: NA
v_gene: TRBV6-2/TRBV6-3
d_gene: NA
j_gene: TRBJ2-7
CDR3nt: TGTGCCAGCAGTTACATTCGGGCTAGCGATTTCTCCTACGAGCAGTACTTC
CDR3aa: CASSYIRASDFSYEQYF

abundance: few
v_gene: TRBV3-1
d_gene: NA
j_gene: TRBJ2-7
CDR3nt: TGTGCCAGCAGCCAGGCGACCAAGGCTGGAGCAAAGTACTTC
CDR3aa: CASSQATKAGAKYF

abundance: many
v_gene: TRBV18
d_gene: NA
j_gene: TRBJ2-3
CDR3nt: TGTGCCAGCTCACCCTCCAGTTCGATAGGGGGAGCAGATACGCAGTATTTT
CDR3aa: CASSPSSSIGGADTQYF

abundance: few
v_gene: TRBV24-1
d_gene: NA
j_gene: TRBJ2-1
CDR3nt: TGTGCCACCAGTATAAGGGGGACTTTCAATGAGCAGTTCTTC
CDR3aa: CATSIRGTFNEQFF

abundance: few
v_gene: TRBV7-9
d_gene: NA
j_gene: TRBJ2-7
CDR3nt: TGTGCCAGCAGCTCCGTAAGTGAAGGGCCCGAGCAGTACTTC
CDR3aa: CASSSVSEGPEQYF

abundance: NA
v_gene: TRBV21-1
d_gene: NA
j_gene: TRBJ2-5
CDR3nt: TGTGCCAGCAACTTACAGGGGAATTGGGGAGCGGGAGAGGGTTTGTGGACCCAGTACTTC
CDR3aa: CASNLQGNWGAGEGLWTQYF

abundance: NA
v_gene: TRBV11-2
d_gene: NA
j_gene: TRBJ2-5
CDR3nt: TGTGCCAGCAGCTTAGATCGCGGAGCCTTGAGAGAGACCCAGTACTTC
CDR3aa: CASSLDRGALRETQYF

abundance: many
v_gene: TRBV7-9
d_gene: NA
j_gene: TRBJ2-7
CDR3nt: TGTGCCAGCAGCCCCGGCACGGGACAACGCTATACCGAGCAGTACTTC
CDR3aa: CASSPGTGQRYTEQYF

abundance: few
v_gene: TRBV7-8
d_gene: TRBD1
j_gene: TRBJ2-7
CDR3nt: TGTGCCAGCAGCTCTACGAGGGGACAGGGCTACTACGAGCAGTACTTC
CDR3aa: CASSSTRGQGYYEQYF

abundance: many
v_gene: TRBV5-5
d_gene: NA
j_gene: TRBJ2-1
CDR3nt: TGTGCCAGCAGCCCGCAGGATGGTACCTTCAATGAGCAGTTCTTC
CDR3aa: CASSPQDGTFNEQFF

abundance: many
v_gene: TRBV29-1
d_gene: TRBD2
j_gene: TRBJ2-1
CDR3nt: TGCAGCGTTCCTAGCGGGATCAATGAGCAGTTCTTC
CDR3aa: CSVPSGINEQFF

abundance: few
v_gene: TRBV4-2
d_gene: NA
j_gene: TRBJ1-3
CDR3nt: TGTGCCAGCAGCCAATTTCACGGGGGAGACTCTGGAAACACCATATATTTT
CDR3aa: CASSQFHGGDSGNTIYF

abundance: many
v_gene: TRBV5-6
d_gene: NA
j_gene: TRBJ2-2
CDR3nt: TGTGCCAGCAGCTTGAGAGGCGGGGAGCTGTTTTTT
CDR3aa: CASSLRGGELFF

abundance: many
v_gene: TRBV12-3/TRBV12-4
d_gene: TRBD1
j_gene: TRBJ1-1
CDR3nt: TGTGCCAGCAGTTTTAGGGGACAGGCCTCTTTCTTT
CDR3aa: CASSFRGQASFF

abundance: few
v_gene: TRBV12-3/TRBV12-4
d_gene: NA
j_gene: TRBJ1-5
CDR3nt: TGTGCCAGCAGCGCCACCCGGAATCAGCCCCAGCATTTT
CDR3aa: CASSATRNQPQHF

abundance: many
v_gene: TRBV11-2
d_gene: TRBD1
j_gene: TRBJ2-5
CDR3nt: TGTGCCAGCAGCCCTGACTACCAGGGGGCATGGGAGACCCAGTACTTC
CDR3aa: CASSPDYQGAWETQYF

abundance: many
v_gene: TRBV7-9
d_gene: TRBD1
j_gene: TRBJ1-1
CDR3nt: TGTGCCAGCAGCCGGGGACAGGGATGGAATGAAGCTTTCTTT
CDR3aa: CASSRGQGWNEAFF

abundance: NA
v_gene: TRBV5-5
d_gene: NA
j_gene: TRBJ1-6
CDR3nt: TGTGCCAGCAGCCCCGGGAGTGCGAATTCACCCCTCCACTTT
CDR3aa: CASSPGSANSPLHF

abundance: NA
v_gene: TRBV12-3/TRBV12-4
d_gene: NA
j_gene: TRBJ2-6
CDR3nt: TGTGCCAGCAGTTTTGGGGGGACGTCCGGGGCCAACGTCCTGACTTTC
CDR3aa: CASSFGGTSGANVLTF

abundance: many
v_gene: TRBV29-1
d_gene: NA
j_gene: TRBJ1-1
CDR3nt: TGCAGCGTTGTTTCCGGCACTGAAGCTTTCTTT
CDR3aa: CSVVSGTEAFF

abundance: many
v_gene: TRBV5-1
d_gene: NA
j_gene: TRBJ2-5
CDR3nt: TGCGCCAGCTCCTTTAATGGGCAAGAGACCCAGTACTTC
CDR3aa: CASSFNGQETQYF

abundance: many
v_gene: TRBV6-5
d_gene: NA
j_gene: TRBJ2-1
CDR3nt: TGTGCCAGCAGTACCCCAGCTGAGCAGTTCTTC
CDR3aa: CASSTPAEQFF

abundance: many
v_gene: TRBV9
d_gene: NA
j_gene: TRBJ2-1
CDR3nt: TGTGCCAGCAGCGCGGAAGGGAGCATGGGGCTCAATGAGCAGTTCTTC
CDR3aa: CASSAEGSMGLNEQFF

abundance: many
v_gene: TRBV7-9
d_gene: TRBD2
j_gene: TRBJ2-5
CDR3nt: TGTGCCAGCAGCTACCGGGACGGCGGGGGGACCCAGTACTTC
CDR3aa: CASSYRDGGGTQYF

abundance: few
v_gene: TRBV27
d_gene: TRBD2
j_gene: TRBJ2-1
CDR3nt: TGTGCCAGCCGGGGACTAGCGGGCCTACTAAGGGGTTACAATGAGCAGTTCTTC
CDR3aa: CASRGLAGLLRGYNEQFF

abundance: many
v_gene: TRBV20-1
d_gene: TRBD2
j_gene: TRBJ2-1
CDR3nt: TGCAGTGCTAGACAGCATTGGGGACTAGCTTATGAGCAGTTCTTC
CDR3aa: CSARQHWGLAYEQFF

abundance: few
v_gene: TRBV29-1
d_gene: NA
j_gene: TRBJ2-1
CDR3nt: TGCAGCGTTTTTGTCCTGGACAATGAGCAGTTCTTC
CDR3aa: CSVFVLDNEQFF

abundance: few
v_gene: TRBV15
d_gene: TRBD1
j_gene: TRBJ2-1
CDR3nt: TGTGCCACCAGCACCTCCGGGACAGGGACGGGTGAGCAGTTCTTC
CDR3aa: CATSTSGTGTGEQFF